These 6 T cell receptor beta chains came from one sample sequenced in a study of OX40 agonist ivuxolimab in advanced cancers. Preparation of the library involved the immunoSEQ multiplex PCR assay. This immuneACCESS table, as held by TCRdb, lists in-frame sequences with V and J called but not all clones. Of the missing ones, under half trace to an unresolved V gene in checked studies; the others have no known cause. This sample is represented by under 80,000 clones; about 92% of them were singletons. The ten top clones hold about 10% of the sample. The sample here was CD4+ or CD8+ T cells sorted from blood, taken in a trial of the OX40 agonist ivuxolimab. All receptors derive from an adult with an advanced solid tumor such as melanoma, head and neck, liver or kidney cancer.

V and J are TRBV11-2 and TRBJ2-7; the match to TRBD1 covers 7 bases. Trimming removed 1 base from V and 3 bases from J; junction bases left unmatched: 3. The CDR3 consists of 14 residues. Germline assignment: CDR1 SGHAT and CDR2 FQNNGV. The DNA of the CDR3 is TGTGCCAGCAGCTTAGGGACAGGACACTACGAGCAGTACTTC. This codes for CASSLGTGHYEQYF.

The rearrangement links TRBV29-1 to TRBJ2-1; D unclear. Between the trimmed V and J ends, which lost 7 bases and 5 bases, there was a span of 9 bases. The CDR3 is 11 amino acids. CDR1 is SQVTM and CDR2 is ANQGSEA in the germline V gene. Here the CDR3 DNA reads TGCAGCGCTTGGATGGACAATGAGCAGTTCTTC. Protein product: CSAWMDNEQFF.

The V gene is TRBV10-3, the J gene TRBJ1-2, with TRBD1 matching over 10 bases. The V gene's germline CDR1 is ENHRY and CDR2 SYGVKD. CDR3 size: 13 residues. The trim removed 8 bases at V and 6 bases at J, leaving 6 bases unmatched. For the CDR3, the DNA is TGTGCCATCCTAATGACAGGGGGCGATGGCTACACCTTC. The encoded protein is CAILMTGGDGYTF.

The chain joins TRBV7-9 to TRBJ1-2; D is ambiguous. This CDR3 has 15 residues. Germline V CDR1 and CDR2: SEHNR, FQNEAQ (reference sequence). V dropped 2 bases and J dropped 6 bases, with 16 bases sitting between them. CDR3 sequence (DNA): TGTGCCAGCAGCTTACTAGGACCGGGCGGGGATGGCTACACCTTC. Its protein is CASSLLGPGGDGYTF.

J is TRBJ1-1 and V is TRBV9; weak D call: TRBD1 (6 bases). The CDR3 is made up of 14 amino acids. V was clipped by 4 bases and J by 0 bases, with 10 bases between them. Germline CDR1 reads SGDLS; CDR2 reads YYNGEE. The CDR3 DNA sequence: TGTGCCAGCAGCCATGGGGGCATGAACACTGAAGCTTTCTTT. This translates into CASSHGGMNTEAFF.

By its share, this clone is large. The chain combines TRBV7-9 with TRBJ1-2; D possibly corresponds to TRBD1 (5 bases). V lost 6 bases and J lost 8, with 16 bases in between. CDR1 is SEHNR, CDR2 FQNEAQ, per germline (reference sequence). The CDR3 runs 13 residues. DNA for the CDR3: TGTGCCAGCAGTTACCACCAGGGATACGGCTACACCTTC. This sequence encodes CASSYHQGYGYTF. Full variable domain (remainder filled in from reference TRBV7-9 and TRBJ1-2): DTGVSQNPRHKITKRGQNVTFRCDPISEHNRLYWYRQTLGQGPEFLTYFQNEAQLEKSRLLSDRFSAERPKGSFSTLEIQRTEQGDSAMYLCASSYHQGYGYTFGSGTRLTVV.